This T cell receptor (beta chain) was sequenced during a study of OX40 agonist ivuxolimab in advanced cancers. The V end lost 1 base, the J end lost 2 bases, and 11 bases lay between the germline ends. There are 15 residues in the CDR3. Germline V CDR1 and CDR2: MGHRA, YSYEKL. This clone was observed a single time. Assay: immunoSEQ multiplex PCR; the TCRdb copy retains only in-frame clones and omits some. The data hold roughly 22,000 clones, with about 86% observed a single time. The sequenced sample was CD4+ or CD8+ T cells sorted from blood, obtained in a trial of the OX40 agonist ivuxolimab. The V and J genes are TRBV4-1 and TRBJ1-2; D is unresolved. The source is an adult with an advanced solid tumor such as melanoma, head and neck, liver or kidney cancer. CDR3 DNA sequence: TGCGCCAGCAGCCAAGTCCGGGTCGTAAACTATGGCTACACCTTC. It is translated as CASSQVRVVNYGYTF.